A few counts support the clone carrying this T cell receptor (beta chain). Its specificity is not known. This sample is part of a study of cytomegalovirus exposure and HLA in healthy donors. Study details: About 180 million T cells yielded 110 million or so unique TCR beta sequences in earlier analysis. Among the 398 genotyped donors, about 81% were placed in the Caucasian-associated ancestry cluster. Study outcomes and limitations: Available immune exposure information covered CMV serostatus only.

PCR was performed using 60 Vbeta and 13 Jbeta primers. As handled by the study authors: The authors later counted around 80 million unique TCR beta chains, 9.5 million to 11 million of them shared. TCRdb's table, derived via immunoSEQ multiplex PCR, lists solely in-frame clones and lacks some. For V, J and clone size, that table is used; D and trimming come from the DNA. Found here are around 200,000 clones, around 74% of them singletons; the top ten hold roughly 3%. The sequence was obtained from a female donor in good health and CMV-seronegative. The sequencing input was PBMCs.

This CDR3 reads CASSARLNTEAFF. The CDR3 coding sequence is TGTGCCAGCAGCGCACGGTTGAACACTGAAGCTTTCTTT. The chain combines TRBV5-6 with TRBJ1-1; the D is unclear. CDR1 SGHDT and CDR2 YYEEEE come from the germline V gene. Trimming cost V 4 bases and J 0 bases, with 7 bases left between them. CDR3 length: 13 amino acids.